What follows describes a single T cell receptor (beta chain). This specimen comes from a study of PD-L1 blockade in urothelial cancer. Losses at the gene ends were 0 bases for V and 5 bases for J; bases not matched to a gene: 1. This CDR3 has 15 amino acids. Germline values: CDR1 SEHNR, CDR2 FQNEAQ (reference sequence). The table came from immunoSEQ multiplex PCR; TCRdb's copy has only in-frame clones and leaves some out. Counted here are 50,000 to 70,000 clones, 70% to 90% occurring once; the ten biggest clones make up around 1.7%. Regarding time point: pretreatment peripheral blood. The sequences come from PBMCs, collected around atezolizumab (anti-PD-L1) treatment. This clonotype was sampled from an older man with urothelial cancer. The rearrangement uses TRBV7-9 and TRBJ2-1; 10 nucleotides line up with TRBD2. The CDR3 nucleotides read TGTGCCAGCAGCTTAGCTAGCGGGAGGAACAATGAGCAGTTCTTC. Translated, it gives CASSLASGRNNEQFF.